The clone carrying this TCR beta chain was detected a few times. CDR3 size: 15 residues. Germline V gene data show CDR1 as MNHNS and CDR2 as SASEGT. J gave up 3 bases and V 6 bases, and 6 bases lay outside the gene matches. The data derive from a study of CD4 and CD8 cells across lung adenocarcinoma regions. TCRdb re-called the PCR reads with MiXCR, one entry per CDR3 protein. This sample yields some 4,000 distinct CDR3 sequences, of which about 60% are seen a single time; roughly 19% belongs to the top ten. The chain uses TRBV6-1 and TRBJ2-1, with 9 bases identical to TRBD1. The sequence was collected from a male donor with lung adenocarcinoma. The CD4 and CD8 labels of this study may be unreliable. Source material: CD4+ T cells from the margin of a lung tumor. CDR3 nucleotides: TGTGCCAGCAGGGCCGGACAGGGGATCTACAATGAGCAGTTCTTC. Protein product: CASRAGQGIYNEQFF.